These T cell receptor beta chains were read from a single sample in a study of T-cell memory formation after mild COVID-19. TCRdb called the 5' RACE reads again in MiXCR, with one record for every CDR3 protein. The table lists under 700,000 distinct CDR3 sequences, around 21% of them singletons. Sample: PBMCs or a T cell subset sorted from them (not recorded which). The receptors originated from an adult woman who had mild COVID-19 (a few samples of this study predate the infection). Cell type and time point are not known. The CDR3 runs from the conserved cysteine through the conserved F or W. The order of the fields is V gene, clone size, J gene, D gene, CDR3 protein, CDR3 DNA. D genes are given only for firm matches. Clone size, where shown, is once, few, many, or a class for clones that have expanded.

V gene: TRBV12-3/TRBV12-4
clone size: .
J gene: TRBJ2-1
D gene: .
CDR3 protein: CASSFRIFQVSESLTYNEQFF
CDR3 DNA: TGTGCCAGCAGTTTTCGAATCTTCCAGGTTAGCGAAAGCCTAACCTACAATGAGCAGTTCTTC

V gene: TRBV2
clone size: once
J gene: TRBJ2-1
D gene: .
CDR3 protein: CASSETNSYNEQFF
CDR3 DNA: TGTGCCAGCAGTGAAACGAACTCCTACAATGAGCAGTTCTTC

V gene: TRBV3-1
clone size: .
J gene: TRBJ1-5
D gene: .
CDR3 protein: CASSDGTPAHQPQHF
CDR3 DNA: TGTGCCAGCAGCGACGGGACACCGGCTCATCAGCCCCAGCATTTT

V gene: TRBV7-6
clone size: few
J gene: TRBJ2-5
D gene: TRBD2
CDR3 protein: CASRDSGANQETQYF
CDR3 DNA: TGTGCCAGCAGAGACAGCGGGGCCAACCAAGAGACCCAGTACTTC

V gene: TRBV3-1
clone size: .
J gene: TRBJ1-6
D gene: TRBD1
CDR3 protein: CASSIRQGGDSPLHF
CDR3 DNA: TGTGCCAGCAGCATCAGACAGGGGGGCGATTCACCCCTCCACTTT

V gene: TRBV25-1
clone size: .
J gene: TRBJ2-1
D gene: TRBD2
CDR3 protein: CASSDPSGGDNEQFF
CDR3 DNA: TGTGCCAGCAGTGACCCAAGCGGGGGAGACAATGAGCAGTTCTTC

V gene: TRBV12-3/TRBV12-4
clone size: few
J gene: TRBJ1-2
D gene: .
CDR3 protein: CASSLTGGGGYTF
CDR3 DNA: TGTGCCAGCAGTTTAACCGGGGGCGGTGGCTACACCTTC

V gene: TRBV20-1
clone size: few
J gene: TRBJ1-1
D gene: .
CDR3 protein: CSARRGGRSNTEAFF
CDR3 DNA: TGCAGTGCTAGACGCGGAGGCCGGAGTAACACTGAAGCTTTCTTT

V gene: TRBV10-3
clone size: many
J gene: TRBJ2-5
D gene: .
CDR3 protein: CAISERETQYF
CDR3 DNA: TGTGCCATCAGTGAGCGAGAGACCCAGTACTTC

V gene: TRBV5-5
clone size: .
J gene: TRBJ1-5
D gene: .
CDR3 protein: CASSLVQGVHQPQHF
CDR3 DNA: TGTGCCAGCAGCTTGGTACAGGGAGTTCATCAGCCCCAGCATTTT

V gene: TRBV5-1
clone size: .
J gene: TRBJ1-3
D gene: .
CDR3 protein: CASSLEGGMAGNTIYF
CDR3 DNA: TGCGCCAGCAGCTTGGAAGGGGGAATGGCTGGAAACACCATATATTTT

V gene: TRBV7-2
clone size: many
J gene: TRBJ2-3
D gene: .
CDR3 protein: CASSLRRERTDTQYF
CDR3 DNA: TGTGCCAGCAGCTTGAGGCGGGAAAGGACAGATACGCAGTATTTT

V gene: TRBV5-1
clone size: .
J gene: TRBJ1-1
D gene: .
CDR3 protein: CASSSRLGGTEAFF
CDR3 DNA: TGCGCCAGCAGCTCCCGGTTAGGGGGCACTGAAGCTTTCTTT

V gene: TRBV7-6
clone size: few
J gene: TRBJ2-7
D gene: .
CDR3 protein: CASSLGITGYEQYF
CDR3 DNA: TGTGCCAGCAGCCTAGGAATAACGGGTTACGAGCAGTACTTC

V gene: TRBV9
clone size: .
J gene: TRBJ1-4
D gene: .
CDR3 protein: CASSVVASGTLFF
CDR3 DNA: TGTGCCAGCAGCGTAGTAGCGTCAGGGACACTGTTTTTT

V gene: TRBV4-3
clone size: .
J gene: TRBJ2-2
D gene: .
CDR3 protein: CASSQDPPLGSSPNTGELFF
CDR3 DNA: TGCGCCAGCAGCCAAGATCCCCCTTTAGGAAGTAGCCCGAACACCGGGGAGCTGTTTTTT

V gene: TRBV2
clone size: few
J gene: TRBJ1-2
D gene: .
CDR3 protein: CASSDVSQGLFYGYTF
CDR3 DNA: TGTGCCAGCAGTGATGTGAGTCAGGGATTATTCTATGGCTACACCTTC

V gene: TRBV24-1
clone size: .
J gene: TRBJ2-7
D gene: TRBD2
CDR3 protein: CATSDPGLAGKYEQYF
CDR3 DNA: TGTGCCACCAGTGACCCGGGACTAGCGGGGAAATACGAGCAGTACTTC